This T cell receptor beta chain emerged from a study of CD8 T cells in ankylosing spondylitis. This clonotype was detected a few times. Its target is unknown. TCRdb analysed the 5' RACE reads with MiXCR anew, one entry per CDR3 protein. The sample has around 490,000 distinct CDR3 sequences, under 5.5% seen once; the top ten hold roughly 3.3%. The CDR3 loop spans 15 amino acids. The germline V gene encodes CDR1 DFQATT and CDR2 SNEGSKA (reference sequence). V shed 8 bases, J shed 7 bases, and the junction held 14 bases outside the gene matches. Study results and limitations: Ankylosing spondylitis blood appeared to be characterized by a TCR beta motif of about 8 highly homologous variants. Clones linked to disease were reported to show significant enrichment in matched ankylosing spondylitis synovial fluid.

The genes are TRBV20-1 and TRBJ2-1, with 10 bases fitting TRBD2. Sequenced sample: blood, either unsorted or a sorted T cell fraction (not recorded which). The clonotype was recovered from a male donor with ankylosing spondylitis. The CDR3 bases are TGCAGTCCCCGGGCAAGCGGGGGGGGGGTAAATGAGCAGTTCTTC. This codes for CSPRASGGGVNEQFF.